This T cell receptor beta chain is drawn from a study of human T cells and chemical hapten exposure. The wider study: While the approximately 25-week study was under way, patients received diphenylcyclopropenone on the scalp every week.

Time point denoted: pre-sensitization, week 0. Treatment defined: therapeutic diphenylcyclopropenone sensitization with weekly scalp DPC. Library preparation tagged each individual cDNA molecule with a unique molecular identifier. TCRdb re-called the RACE reads with MiXCR, one entry per CDR3 protein. This table has around 250,000 distinct CDR3 sequences, approximately 8.6% appearing once. Germline V lookup: CDR1 KGHDR, CDR2 SFDVKD. Trimming took 0 bases from V and 7 from J, leaving 27 bases between them. The CDR3 has 20 amino acids. The source material was whole blood, sampled in connection with sensitization to the hapten diphenylcyclopropenone (DPC). This chain links TRBV24-1 with TRBJ2-1; tentative D call: TRBD2 (6 bases). The TCR sequence derives from a woman aged 40 to 55 with alopecia areata. Some clones in this sample may be carry-over from other donors' samples. The CDR3 is CATSDLALGPGGAGGNEQFF. The CDR3 DNA sequence: TGTGCCACCAGTGATTTGGCTTTAGGGCCCGGGGGAGCGGGCGGGAATGAGCAGTTCTTC.